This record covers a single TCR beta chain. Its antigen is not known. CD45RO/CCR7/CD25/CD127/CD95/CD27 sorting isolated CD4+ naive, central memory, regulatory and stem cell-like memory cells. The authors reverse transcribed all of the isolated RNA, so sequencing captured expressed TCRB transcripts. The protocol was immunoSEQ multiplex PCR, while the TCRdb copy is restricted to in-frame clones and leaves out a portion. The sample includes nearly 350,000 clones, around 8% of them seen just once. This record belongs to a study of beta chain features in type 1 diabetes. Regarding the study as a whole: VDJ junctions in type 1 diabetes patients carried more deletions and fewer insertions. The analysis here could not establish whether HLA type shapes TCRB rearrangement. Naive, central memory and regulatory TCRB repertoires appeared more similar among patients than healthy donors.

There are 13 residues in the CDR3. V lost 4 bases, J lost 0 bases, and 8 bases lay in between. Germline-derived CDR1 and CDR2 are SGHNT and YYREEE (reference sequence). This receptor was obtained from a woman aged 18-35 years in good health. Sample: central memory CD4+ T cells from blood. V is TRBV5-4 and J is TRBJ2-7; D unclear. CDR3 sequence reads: CASSRTDSYEQYF. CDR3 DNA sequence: TGTGCCAGCAGCCGGACGGACTCCTACGAGCAGTACTTC.